What follows are 11 T cell receptor beta chains derived from one specimen sequenced in a study of blood T cells in healthy people across ages. With a J-beta primer mix and a sample-barcoded 5' primer, a second PCR ran 7 to 11 cycles. In TCRdb, the 5' RACE reads were re-called with MiXCR into one record per CDR3 protein. Among more than 800,000 distinct CDR3 sequences, more than 25% were seen once, and the ten largest hold 15% to 20%. Material: blood. The receptors were sampled from a woman older than 75 in good health.

There are many counts of this clonotype. The V call is TRBV20-1, the J call TRBJ2-1, with 15 bases aligning to TRBD2. Germline values: CDR1 DFQATT, CDR2 SNEGSKA (reference sequence). V shed 4 bases and J 1 base; nucleotides not matched to a gene: 11. The CDR3 loop spans 19 amino acids. The DNA of the CDR3 is TGCAGTGCTACGGGCTCACCGGGACTAGCGGGGGGTTCCTACAATGAGCAGTTCTTC. Translated, it gives CSATGSPGLAGGSYNEQFF.

The J gene is TRBJ2-3, the V gene TRBV20-1, with 7 bases lining up with TRBD2. The germline CDR1 and CDR2 sequences are DFQATT and SNEGSKA (reference sequence). J gave up 7 bases and V 6 bases, and 13 bases lay outside the gene matches. CDR3 size: 14 residues. CDR3 nucleotide sequence: TGCAGTGCCCTAGCGGTCAACCCCGGAAATACGCAGTATTTT. This sequence encodes CSALAVNPGNTQYF.

Concerning this clonotype: A much larger clonotype is one base distant, so this may be a read error. This chain links TRBV7-9 with TRBJ1-4, with a weak D call TRBD1 (5 bases). The CDR3 is made up of 15 amino acids. Germline CDR1 reads SEHNR; CDR2 reads FQNEAQ (reference sequence). Trimming left V 5 bases short and J 10 bases short, with 20 bases between. Here the CDR3 reads CASSVLGQGVGKLFF. For the CDR3, the DNA is TGTGCCAGCAGCGTCCTCGGGCAGGGTGTAGGAAAACTGTTTTTT.

The chain recombines TRBV20-1 with TRBJ2-7, with TRBD2 matching over 7 bases. CDR3 length: 14 amino acids. V dropped 3 bases and J dropped 0; count of bases not matched to a gene: 5. The V gene's germline CDR1 is DFQATT and CDR2 SNEGSKA (reference sequence). The CDR3 spells CSARTRTSSYEQYF. For the CDR3, the DNA is TGCAGTGCTAGGACCAGGACTAGCTCCTACGAGCAGTACTTC.

The sample holds many counts of this clonotype. The rearrangement uses TRBV7-9 and TRBJ2-3; 7 bases are a match to TRBD2. CDR3 size: 15 residues. Losses at the gene ends were 3 bases for V and 0 bases for J; bases not matched to a gene: 3. Germline V gene sequence: CDR1 SEHNR, CDR2 FQNEAQ (reference sequence). The CDR3 DNA reads as TGTGCCAGCAGCTTTAAGGGAGGGAGCACAGATACGCAGTATTTT. This translates into CASSFKGGSTDTQYF.

The sample holds many counts of this clonotype. This chain joins TRBV6-1 and TRBJ1-5; no firm D call. V was clipped by 3 bases and J by 6 bases, with 3 bases between them. Germline-derived CDR1 and CDR2 are MNHNS and SASEGT. The length of the CDR3 is 11 residues. The CDR3 is CASSDSQPQHF. The CDR3 DNA sequence: TGTGCCAGCAGTGATAGTCAGCCCCAGCATTTT.

This clonotype was seen many times. V usage is TRBV7-9 and J usage is TRBJ2-5; D gene uncertain. The CDR3 runs 14 residues. V was pared by 0 bases and J by 4 bases, with 9 bases between. The germline V gene has CDR1 SEHNR and CDR2 FQNEAQ (reference sequence). The CDR3 DNA sequence: TGTGCCAGCAGCTTAGCGGTTACGGGAGAGACCCAGTACTTC. This sequence encodes CASSLAVTGETQYF.

This clonotype has more than one count but fewer than ten. This chain connects TRBV6-5 to TRBJ2-3, with 8 bases identical to TRBD2. The CDR3 consists of 17 residues. Looked up from germline, CDR1 is MNHEY and CDR2 is SVGAGI. Trimming took 0 bases from V and 4 from J; bases not matched to a gene: 9. CDR3 in amino acids: CASSYSLRGAGADTQYF. DNA of the CDR3: TGTGCCAGCAGTTACTCGTTGCGGGGGGCCGGAGCAGATACGCAGTATTTT.

There are many counts of this clonotype. This chain links TRBV5-1 with TRBJ2-3, with D possibly being TRBD1 (6 bases). The CDR3 is 14 residues long. Germline loops: CDR1 SGHRS, CDR2 YFSETQ. Trimming left V 1 base short and J 6 bases short, with 12 bases between. The CDR3 is CASSLPTGSDTQYF. The CDR3 DNA is TGCGCCAGCAGCTTGCCAACAGGGTCCGATACGCAGTATTTT.

This clonotype was recorded at least ten times. V usage is TRBV7-9 and J usage is TRBJ1-2; D not certain. CDR3 length: 12 residues. The V end lost 1 base, the J end lost 3 bases, and 3 bases lay between the germline ends. Per germline, CDR1 SEHNR and CDR2 FQNEAQ (reference sequence). The CDR3 region has the DNA TGTGCCAGCAGCTTAGTTGACTATGGCTACACCTTC. Protein sequence: CASSLVDYGYTF.

This clonotype came up a few times. The rearrangement links TRBV7-6 to TRBJ2-3, with D possibly TRBD2 on 6 matching bases. The V gene lost 2 bases and the J gene lost 2 bases, with 14 bases spanning the gap. The CDR3 extends over 16 amino acids. CDR1 SGHVS and CDR2 FNYEAQ come from the germline V gene. The CDR3 here is CASSLMAGGDTDTQYF. The CDR3 coding sequence is TGTGCCAGCAGCTTAATGGCCGGGGGAGACACAGATACGCAGTATTTT.